These 25 T cell receptor beta chains originate from one sample sequenced in a study of T cells in Graves' hyperthyroidism and ophthalmopathy (dated by TCRdb to 2018 to 2020). Preparation of the library involved multiplex PCR. TCRdb lists the instrument as Illumina HiSeq 2000. TCR beta CDR3 regions were amplified from RNA transcripts. The first round of RT-PCR for the TCR CDR3 was performed with the HTBI primer set and the Qiagen OneStep RT-PCR kit. TCRdb reran the public reads through fastp at Q25 and MiXCR, keeping productive beta chains. Every CDR3 protein is listed once, alongside the most common genes and DNA of its rows. The sample data list roughly 570,000 distinct CDR3 sequences, and around 46% of these were observed just once. The biggest ten clones account for over 15% of the sample. Specimen: peripheral blood or thyroid tissue (not recorded which). The receptor source for this set is an adult woman with Graves' disease, either hyperthyroidism or ophthalmopathy (not recorded which).

This clonotype was counted between two and nine times. The chain is built from TRBV20-1 and TRBJ2-5; the D is unclear. Germline assignment: CDR1 DFQATT and CDR2 SNEGSKA (reference sequence). The ends were cut back, 6 bases at V and 2 bases at J, with 10 bases in the middle. The CDR3 is 12 amino acids. The CDR3 DNA sequence: TGCAGTGCGTGGGGAATGCAAGAGACCCAGTACTTC. It codes for CSAWGMQETQYF.

This clonotype was seen a handful of times. This rearrangement joins TRBV9 to TRBJ1-6; 10 bases agree with TRBD1. This CDR3 contains 15 residues. Germline trimming cut 5 bases from V and 9 bases from J; bases unmatched to any gene: 8. Germline CDR1 and CDR2: SGDLS and YYNGEE. CDR3 in amino acids: CASSSRTGGSSPLHF. The CDR3 bases are TGTGCCAGCAGTTCCAGGACAGGGGGAAGTTCACCCCTCCACTTT.

The rearrangement links TRBV29-1 to TRBJ2-5; 11 bases are shared with TRBD1. In germline, CDR1 is SQVTM, CDR2 ANQGSEA. The CDR3 is 14 residues long. V lost 4 bases, J lost 0 bases, and 1 base stayed unmatched. CDR3 bases: TGCAGCGTTGGGGACAGGGGGAACCAAGAGACCCAGTACTTC. This sequence encodes CSVGDRGNQETQYF.

The chain links TRBV20-1 to TRBJ2-5; tentative D call: TRBD1 (5 bases). Trimming pared 6 bases from V and 9 bases from J, leaving 20 bases between. This CDR3 comprises 13 residues. CDR1 and CDR2 from the germline V gene are DFQATT and SNEGSKA (reference sequence). Here the CDR3 DNA reads TGCAGTGCGCGCACAGGATCCCATGAGCCCCAGTACTTC. Translated: CSARTGSHEPQYF.

Concerning this clonotype itself: A much more abundant neighbour one base away suggests this may be a read error. The chain has TRBV15 and TRBJ2-2; tentative D call: TRBD2 (5 bases). The CDR3 covers 13 residues. The V gene's germline CDR1 is LNHNV and CDR2 YYDKDF (reference sequence). For the CDR3, the DNA is TGTGCCACCAGCAGAGATCATGCCGGGGAGCTGCTTTTT. It yields the protein CATSRDHAGELLF.

This chain links TRBV6-5 with TRBJ2-5; D not resolved. The CDR3 length is 13 residues. Trimming took off 6 bases at V and 1 base at J, with 9 bases between the two ends. Germline lookup yields CDR1 MNHEY and CDR2 SVGAGI. The CDR3 region has the DNA TGTGCCAGCAGGCCGCAAGCCCAAGAGACCCAGTACTTC. It specifies CASRPQAQETQYF.

Details on this clonotype: One end of the junction varies from germline; a read error may be responsible. V gene TRBV7-8 combines with J gene TRBJ2-1; 9 nucleotides match TRBD2. The CDR3 is made up of 16 amino acids. Per germline, CDR1 SGHVS and CDR2 FQNEAQ. CDR3 bases: TGTGCCAGCGGCCTAAGGACTAGCGAGGCCTACAATGAGCAGTCCTTC. Amino acids: CASGLRTSEAYNEQSF.

This clonotype was found a few times. The chain links TRBV7-2 to TRBJ1-1; the match to TRBD1 covers 10 bases. Per the germline V gene, CDR1 is SGHTA and CDR2 is FQGNSA. V lost 6 bases and J lost 6; bases outside the gene matches: 13. The CDR3 runs to 16 residues. The CDR3 sequence is CASSGGDRGLGAEAFF. CDR3 sequence (DNA): TGTGCCAGCAGTGGGGGTGACAGGGGGCTAGGCGCTGAAGCTTTCTTT.

This sequence joins TRBV6-1 and TRBJ2-7; the D is unclear. The V end lost 4 bases, the J end lost 7 bases, and 14 bases lay between the germline ends. The germline gives CDR1 MNHNS, CDR2 SASEGT. CDR3 length: 13 amino acids. DNA of the CDR3: TGTGCCAGCAGTGTACAGCCCTACCAAGAGCAGTACTTC. Amino acids: CASSVQPYQEQYF.

This chain links TRBV5-1 with TRBJ1-6, with D uncertain. Germline loops: CDR1 SGHRS, CDR2 YFSETQ. This CDR3 comprises 19 residues. The V and J ends lost 2 bases and 0 bases respectively, with 18 bases between them. Here the CDR3 reads CASSLLRRARSSYNSPLHF. As DNA, the CDR3 is TGCGCCAGCAGCTTACTACGGCGGGCCCGGAGCTCCTATAATTCACCCCTCCACTTT.

V usage is TRBV12-3 or TRBV12-4 and J usage is TRBJ1-6; D remains ambiguous. The CDR3 runs to 15 residues. With 6 bases removed from V and 7 bases from J, the gap between germline ends came to 16 bases. In nucleotides, the CDR3 is TGTGCCAGCAGCGGGAGAGAGGGCGGGAATTCACCCCTCCACTTT. Protein sequence: CASSGREGGNSPLHF.

The J gene is TRBJ2-3, the V gene TRBV12-3 or TRBV12-4; D is perhaps TRBD2 (6 bases). The CDR3 is 15 residues long. V dropped 0 bases and J dropped 2 bases, with 9 bases sitting between them. Here the CDR3 DNA reads TGTGCCAGCAGTTTAGCGGGAGGAGCCACAGATACGCAGTATTTT. It specifies CASSLAGGATDTQYF.

As concerns this clonotype: At one end the junction does not follow the germline gene, possibly because of a read error. This sequence joins TRBV5-1 and TRBJ1-3; D not certain. CDR1 is SGHRS and CDR2 is YFSETQ in the germline V gene. This CDR3 is 14 amino acids long. For the CDR3, the DNA is TGTGCCAGCAGATCCTTCTCATCTGGAAGCACCATATATTTT. Translating it yields CASRSFSSGSTIYF.

The chain is built from TRBV7-9 and TRBJ2-5, with TRBD2 matching over 7 bases. J lost 8 bases, V lost 5 bases, and 5 bases had no gene match. The germline V gene encodes CDR1 SEHNR and CDR2 FQNEAQ (reference sequence). This CDR3 is 12 amino acids long. The CDR3 DNA reads as TGTGCCAGCAGCGCGGGAGAGGCTACCCAGTACTTC. Translating gives CASSAGEATQYF.

This clonotype was seen just once. The gene calls are TRBV7-8 and TRBJ2-5; TRBD1 might be the D (6 bases). CDR3 length equals 14 residues. Germline V gives CDR1 SGHVS, CDR2 FQNEAQ. V gave up 4 bases and J gave up 5 bases, with 14 bases separating them. The CDR3 spells CASSSQGRRETQYF. The CDR3, as DNA: TGTGCCAGCAGCTCCCAGGGGAGACGGGAGACCCAGTACTTC.

This clonotype was found many times. This rearrangement joins TRBV11-1 to TRBJ2-5, with D uncertain. Trimming took off 2 bases at V and 7 bases at J, with 23 bases between the two ends. Germline V gene sequence: CDR1 SGHAT, CDR2 FQDESV (reference sequence). The CDR3 sequence is 17 residues long. CDR3 amino acids: CASSLRNVASRYGTQYF. The DNA of the CDR3 is TGTGCCAGCAGCTTACGAAATGTGGCTAGTCGCTATGGGACCCAGTACTTC.

This clonotype was seen ten or more times. The chain is built from TRBV7-3 and TRBJ1-1; 9 bases line up with TRBD1. V was pared by 4 bases and J by 5 bases, with 2 bases of the junction left unmatched. The CDR3 has 13 amino acids. From germline, CDR1 is SGHTA and CDR2 FQGTGA. The CDR3 bases are TGTGCCAGCAGCTCACAGGGGGCTACTGAAGCTTTCTTT. Its protein product is CASSSQGATEAFF.

The chain recombines TRBV7-2 with TRBJ1-1, with D maybe TRBD1 (5 bases). V was pared by 3 bases and J by 1 base, with 9 bases between. The CDR3 loop spans 14 amino acids. Looked up from germline, CDR1 is SGHTA and CDR2 is FQGNSA. This CDR3 reads CASSLMRGNTEAFF. The CDR3 DNA follows: TGTGCCAGCAGCTTGATGAGGGGGAACACTGAAGCTTTCTTT.

The chain uses TRBV12-3 or TRBV12-4 and TRBJ2-7; unclear D gene. V lost 2 bases, J lost 7 bases, and 9 bases lay in between. The CDR3 sequence is 12 residues long. The CDR3 nucleotides read TGTGCCAGCAGTTTACGTAGGAGTGAGCAGTACTTC. This translates into CASSLRRSEQYF.

The CDR3 DNA sequence: TGCAGTGCTAGCGTCCCGGGACTGAACTATAATTCACCCCTCCACTTT. This sequence encodes CSASVPGLNYNSPLHF. This rearrangement joins TRBV20-1 to TRBJ1-6; D might be TRBD1 (5 bases). Trimming shortened V by 3 bases and J by 3 bases, and 15 bases separated the two germline ends. Germline-derived CDR1 and CDR2 are DFQATT and SNEGSKA (reference sequence). The CDR3 is made up of 16 amino acids.

This clonotype was seen once. The V gene is TRBV15, the J gene TRBJ2-7; 9 bases are shared with TRBD1. Trimming at V came to 0 bases and at J to 5 bases, leaving 17 bases not matched to a gene. This CDR3 region has 19 residues. The germline gives CDR1 LNHNV, CDR2 YYDKDF (reference sequence). The CDR3 coding sequence is TGTGCCACCAGCAGAGATCCAAGGACAGGGGTTGGGGTGCGGGACGAGCAGTACTTC. Translation gives CATSRDPRTGVGVRDEQYF.

Many counts were recorded for this clonotype. The chain links TRBV12-3 or TRBV12-4 to TRBJ2-6; D might be TRBD2 (6 bases). Trimming removed 7 bases at V and 0 bases at J, with 16 bases between. The CDR3 is 17 residues long. CDR3 DNA sequence: TGTGCCAGCACCCGCGCCCTCGGGGGCTCTGGGGCCAACGTCCTGACTTTC. Translation gives CASTRALGGSGANVLTF.

Concerning this clonotype: The junction departs from germline at one end; a sequencing error may be responsible. The chain combines TRBV5-1 with TRBJ1-1; no clear D. The germline V gene has CDR1 SGHRS and CDR2 YFSETQ. The CDR3 is made up of 13 amino acids. CDR3 region: CASSLGEHTEAFF. The CDR3 coding sequence is TGCGCCAGCAGCTTGGGGGAACACACTGAGGCTTTCTTT. Using reference TRBV5-1 and TRBJ1-1 for the parts outside the CDR3, the full variable domain is KAGVTQTPRYLIKTRGQQVTLSCSPISGHRSVSWYQQTPGQGLQFLFEYFSETQRNKGNFPGRFSGRQFSNSRSEMNVSTLELGDSALYLCASSLGEHTEAFFGQGTRLTVV.

The chain couples TRBV6-2 or TRBV6-3 to TRBJ1-5; maybe TRBD1 (6 bases). The CDR3 has 14 residues. The germline gives CDR1 MNHEY, CDR2 SVGEGT. V was pared by 5 bases and J by 7 bases, with 15 bases between. The CDR3 sequence is CASSIQGGHQPQHF. CDR3 DNA: TGTGCCAGCAGTATACAGGGAGGGCACCAGCCCCAGCATTTT.

Worth noting for this clonotype: One junction end disagrees with the germline gene, perhaps due to a read error. The chain is built from TRBV12-3 or TRBV12-4 and TRBJ1-4; TRBD1 might be the D (5 bases). CDR3 length: 16 residues. The CDR3 DNA reads as TGTGCCTGCAGCCCTGGGACTACCCGGGGCCTAGAAAAACTGTTTTTT. This codes for CACSPGTTRGLEKLFF.